A single sample is the source of the 28 T cell receptor beta chains below, sequenced in a study of shared clonotypes between healthy human individuals. TCRdb's table, derived via immunoSEQ multiplex PCR, lists solely in-frame clones and lacks some. The sample contains 190,000 or so clones, 85% to 95% of which appear only once. The specimen sequenced was naive CD4+ T cells sorted from blood. The subset is: CD45RA+ positively selected. Source of these receptors: a woman aged 25 to 39 in good health.

This chain connects TRBV19 to TRBJ2-1; unclear D gene. Looked up from germline, CDR1 is LNHDA and CDR2 is SQIVND (reference sequence). This CDR3 has 15 residues. The germline V and J ends were trimmed by 1 base and 6 bases, with 13 bases remaining between them. The CDR3 region is CASSIGLTLGNEQFF. CDR3 DNA: TGTGCCAGTAGTATAGGGCTAACCCTTGGCAATGAGCAGTTCTTC. The full variable domain, its missing parts supplied by reference TRBV19 and TRBJ2-1, is DGGITQSPKYLFRKEGQNVTLSCEQNLNHDAMYWYRQDPGQGLRLIYYSQIVNDFQKGDIAEGYSVSREKKESFPLTVTSAQKNPTAFYLCASSIGLTLGNEQFFGPGTRLTVL.

In this sample, this clone turned up once. The chain combines TRBV18 with TRBJ1-4; 9 nucleotides line up with TRBD1. The CDR3 totals 14 residues. CDR1 and CDR2 (germline): KGHSH, LQKENI. The junction had 3 bases not matched to a gene; V was cut back by 6 bases and J by 4 bases. CDR3 loop: CASSTGGGNEKLFF. The CDR3 DNA sequence: TGTGCCAGCTCGACAGGGGGTGGTAATGAAAAACTGTTTTTT.

V usage is TRBV6-1 and J usage is TRBJ1-4; D gene ambiguous. Per germline, CDR1 MNHNS and CDR2 SASEGT. The CDR3 has 14 amino acids. V lost 4 bases and J lost 0, with 6 bases in between. CDR3 loop: CASSGPATNEKLFF. The CDR3 coding sequence is TGTGCCAGCAGTGGTCCTGCAACTAATGAAAAACTGTTTTTT.

The chain carries TRBV15 and TRBJ2-7, with 10 nucleotides matching TRBD2. The CDR3 runs 14 residues. Germline loops: CDR1 LNHNV, CDR2 YYDKDF (reference sequence). With V trimmed by 3 bases and J by 4 bases, 3 bases remained unmatched. The CDR3 protein is CATSSSGRTYEQYF. The CDR3 nucleotides are TGTGCCACCAGCAGTAGCGGGAGGACATACGAGCAGTACTTC.

The genes are TRBV18 and TRBJ1-4; D remains ambiguous. Trimming took off 6 bases at V and 0 bases at J, with 11 bases between the two ends. Germline CDR1 KGHSH, CDR2 LQKENI. There are 15 residues in the CDR3. CDR3 loop: CASSPGLSTNEKLFF. CDR3 bases: TGTGCCAGCTCCCCGGGCTTGTCAACTAATGAAAAACTGTTTTTT.

The chain employs TRBV10-3 and TRBJ2-3; no clear D gene. Germline CDR1 and CDR2: ENHRY and SYGVKD. This CDR3 spans 13 amino acids. Trimming pared 0 bases from V and 5 bases from J, leaving 6 bases between. CDR3 amino acids: CAISESGLDTQYF. CDR3 coding DNA: TGTGCCATCAGTGAGTCAGGGTTAGATACGCAGTATTTT.

This clone was observed a single time. The chain links TRBV7-9 to TRBJ2-7, with unresolved D. Germline V lookup: CDR1 SEHNR, CDR2 FQNEAQ (reference sequence). V lost 2 bases and J 1 base, leaving 9 bases between the germline ends. This CDR3 has 14 amino acids. CDR3 in amino acids: CASSLLAASYEQYF. Written as DNA, the CDR3 is TGTGCCAGCAGCTTACTTGCCGCTTCCTACGAGCAGTACTTC.

This chain joins TRBV5-1 and TRBJ2-7, with 7 bases fitting TRBD1. Germline loops: CDR1 SGHRS, CDR2 YFSETQ. The CDR3 runs to 15 residues. The ends lost 6 bases at V and 3 bases at J; junction bases unmatched: 12. The CDR3 DNA reads TGCGCCAGCATGAGGGACAGCGCTGTTAACTACGAGCAGTACTTC. This encodes CASMRDSAVNYEQYF.

CDR3 amino acids: CASSVRLGGTNNNEQFF. The CDR3 DNA follows: TGTGCCAGCAGCGTCAGGTTGGGAGGGACTAACAACAATGAGCAGTTCTTC. The gene calls are TRBV9 and TRBJ2-1; 7 bases are shared with TRBD2. V lost 2 bases to trimming and J lost 5 bases; unmatched junction nucleotides: 13. Germline CDR1 SGDLS, CDR2 YYNGEE. The CDR3 extends over 17 amino acids.

This chain links TRBV6-5 with TRBJ2-5; 8 nucleotides align to TRBD2. Germline CDR1 reads MNHEY; CDR2 reads SVGAGI. The CDR3 covers 15 residues. Trimming removed 5 bases from V and 2 bases from J; junction bases left unmatched: 7. The CDR3 region is CASSPLAGGQETQYF. CDR3 in DNA: TGTGCCAGCAGTCCCCTGGCGGGAGGTCAAGAGACCCAGTACTTC.

DNA of the CDR3: TGTGCCAGCAGCCTGGGTACGCCATCAACTAATGAAAAACTGTTTTTT. It encodes CASSLGTPSTNEKLFF. The rearrangement joins TRBV11-2 to TRBJ1-4; D uncertain. The CDR3 is 16 amino acids. Trimming removed 5 bases from V and 0 bases from J, with 13 bases in between. CDR1 is SGHAT and CDR2 is FQNNGV in the germline V gene.

This clone was counted between two and nine times. The genes are TRBV7-9 and TRBJ2-7, with 7 bases identical to TRBD1. Germline CDR1 SEHNR, CDR2 FQNEAQ (reference sequence). Trimming took 4 bases from V and 6 from J; bases not matched to a gene: 6. This CDR3 has 13 residues. The CDR3 sequence is CASSWKGAGEQYF. CDR3 in DNA: TGTGCCAGCAGCTGGAAGGGGGCCGGCGAGCAGTACTTC.

V and J are TRBV28 and TRBJ1-3; no reliable D call. V was cut by 7 bases and J by 6 bases, with 22 bases left in between. This CDR3 region has 16 residues. Germline CDR1 is MDHEN and CDR2 is SYDVKM. DNA for the CDR3: TGTGCCAGCACCCCAATCCGGGAGACGGGCAAAAACACCATATATTTT. Protein product: CASTPIRETGKNTIYF.

The chain combines TRBV6-5 with TRBJ2-4, with 7 bases identical to TRBD1. Germline loops: CDR1 MNHEY, CDR2 SVGAGI. The CDR3 sequence is 15 residues long. Losses at the gene ends were 6 bases for V and 0 bases for J; bases not matched to a gene: 5. In DNA form, the CDR3 reads TGTGCCAGCAGCCGGGACAGCCTAGCCAAAAACATTCAGTACTTC. Amino acids: CASSRDSLAKNIQYF.

J is TRBJ2-5 and V is TRBV27; D unresolved. Germline CDR1 and CDR2: MNHEY and SMNVEV (reference sequence). CDR3 length: 15 amino acids. V lost 1 base and J 2 bases, leaving 11 bases between the germline ends. CDR3 sequence: CASSLFGYQQETQYF. Here the CDR3 DNA reads TGTGCCAGCAGTTTATTTGGGTACCAACAAGAGACCCAGTACTTC.

The J gene is TRBJ2-7, the V gene TRBV28; 7 bases match TRBD1. This CDR3 contains 16 residues. V was pared by 7 bases and J by 3 bases, with 15 bases of the junction left unmatched. The germline CDR1 and CDR2 sequences are MDHEN and SYDVKM. The CDR3 coding sequence is TGTGCCAGCACCTCATATGATGGACAGGTTAGCTACGAGCAGTACTTC. As protein: CASTSYDGQVSYEQYF.

This clone was seen only once. The chain employs TRBV28 and TRBJ2-5, with D tentatively TRBD1 (6 bases). V lost 3 bases, J lost 0 bases, and 17 bases lay in between. Germline V gene lookup returns CDR1 MDHEN and CDR2 SYDVKM. The CDR3 has 17 amino acids. The CDR3 DNA sequence: TGTGCCAGCAGTTTGGAGTGGGACAAGGCCTACCAAGAGACCCAGTACTTC. Translating gives CASSLEWDKAYQETQYF. The whole variable domain, remainder taken from reference TRBV28 and TRBJ2-5, is DVKVTQSSRYLVKRTGEKVFLECVQDMDHENMFWYRQDPGLGLRLIYFSYDVKMKEKGDIPEGYSVSREKKERFSLILESASTNQTSMYLCASSLEWDKAYQETQYFGPGTRLLVL.

The chain recombines TRBV19 with TRBJ2-1; D gene uncertain. Germline CDR1 and CDR2: LNHDA and SQIVND (reference sequence). The ends were cut back, 1 base at V and 6 bases at J, with 13 bases in the middle. The CDR3 consists of 15 residues. CDR3: CASSIVLPRGNEQFF. DNA of the CDR3: TGTGCCAGTAGTATAGTTCTTCCTCGAGGCAATGAGCAGTTCTTC.

The chain carries TRBV27 and TRBJ1-6; 11 nucleotides align to TRBD1. From germline, CDR1 is MNHEY and CDR2 SMNVEV (reference sequence). Trimming at V came to 7 bases and at J to 4 bases, leaving 3 bases not matched to a gene. This CDR3 has 15 amino acids. The CDR3 reads CASKGQGDYNSPLHF. Written as DNA, the CDR3 is TGTGCCAGCAAGGGACAGGGGGATTATAATTCACCCCTCCACTTT.

The chain combines TRBV7-9 with TRBJ1-2; D uncertain. Trimming pared 9 bases from V and 2 bases from J, leaving 13 bases between. Germline values: CDR1 SEHNR, CDR2 FQNEAQ (reference sequence). The CDR3 spans 13 residues. CDR3 region: CASSSNNNYGYTF. The CDR3 DNA follows: TGTGCCAGTTCGAGTAACAACAACTATGGCTACACCTTC.

This chain links TRBV2 with TRBJ2-5; 15 bases line up with TRBD2. The better agreement between TRBJ2-7 and the DNA end casts doubt on the J call. This CDR3 has 17 amino acids. Per germline, CDR1 SNHLY and CDR2 FYNNEI. As DNA, the CDR3 is TGTGCCAGCAGGCCCGGGACTAGCGGGAGGATACGGGACGAGCAGTACTTC. It codes for CASRPGTSGRIRDEQYF.

The J gene is TRBJ1-1, the V gene TRBV2, with 9 bases matching TRBD1. V trimming: 4 bases; J trimming: 4 bases; junction bases outside the gene matches: 7. The CDR3 is made up of 15 amino acids. Looked up from germline, CDR1 is SNHLY and CDR2 is FYNNEI. CDR3 residues: CASSGKGQGLTEAFF. As DNA, the CDR3 is TGTGCCAGCAGTGGTAAGGGACAGGGACTCACTGAAGCTTTCTTT.

The V gene is TRBV28, the J gene TRBJ2-2; TRBD1 might be the D (5 bases). This CDR3 has 16 residues. V was clipped by 7 bases and J by 5 bases, with 20 bases between them. Per the germline V gene, CDR1 is MDHEN and CDR2 is SYDVKM. The CDR3 loop reads CASIQDRMGITGELFF. In nucleotides, the CDR3 is TGTGCCAGCATTCAAGACAGAATGGGTATTACCGGGGAGCTGTTTTTT.

V gene TRBV7-2 combines with J gene TRBJ1-3; 7 nucleotides align to TRBD1. CDR3 length: 13 residues. Germline V gene data show CDR1 as SGHTA and CDR2 as FQGNSA. V shed 5 bases, J shed 5 bases, and the junction held 3 bases outside the gene matches. The CDR3 region is CASSMGQRNTIYF. DNA of the CDR3: TGTGCCAGCAGCATGGGACAGCGAAACACCATATATTTT.

The chain links TRBV11-2 to TRBJ2-2; possibly TRBD1 or TRBD2 for D (7 bases each). The CDR3 runs 16 residues. V was clipped by 6 bases and J by 4 bases, with 18 bases between them. Germline lookup yields CDR1 SGHAT and CDR2 FQNNGV. The CDR3 DNA reads TGTGCCAGCAGTCGATACAGGGGAGGGTCCACCGGGGAGCTGTTTTTT. Its protein is CASSRYRGGSTGELFF.

The DNA of the CDR3 is TGTGCCAGCAGCTTCCGCGGGAGCACCTCGACCCAGTACTTC. Translated, it gives CASSFRGSTSTQYF. V and J are TRBV5-4 and TRBJ2-5, with TRBD2 matching over 7 bases. Germline CDR1 SGHNT, CDR2 YYREEE (reference sequence). The CDR3 contains 14 residues. The V gene end was trimmed by 2 bases and the J gene end by 7 bases; junction bases not matched to a gene: 8.

The V call is TRBV28, the J call TRBJ1-1, with 11 positions matching TRBD1. From germline, CDR1 is MDHEN and CDR2 SYDVKM. The CDR3 consists of 16 residues. The J segment lost 4 bases and the V segment lost 3 bases, leaving 7 bases of the junction unmatched. The CDR3 DNA reads TGTGCCAGCAGTTTCCAACTGGGGACAGGGGGCACTGAAGCTTTCTTT. Translating gives CASSFQLGTGGTEAFF.

The V call is TRBV6-5, the J call TRBJ1-2; 11 nucleotides align to TRBD1. Germline V gene data show CDR1 as MNHEY and CDR2 as SVGAGI. V shed 5 bases and J 3 bases; nucleotides not matched to a gene: 5. This CDR3 is 15 amino acids long. CDR3 region: CASSNRDRGDYGYTF. The CDR3 nucleotides are TGTGCCAGCAGTAATAGGGACAGGGGGGACTATGGCTACACCTTC.